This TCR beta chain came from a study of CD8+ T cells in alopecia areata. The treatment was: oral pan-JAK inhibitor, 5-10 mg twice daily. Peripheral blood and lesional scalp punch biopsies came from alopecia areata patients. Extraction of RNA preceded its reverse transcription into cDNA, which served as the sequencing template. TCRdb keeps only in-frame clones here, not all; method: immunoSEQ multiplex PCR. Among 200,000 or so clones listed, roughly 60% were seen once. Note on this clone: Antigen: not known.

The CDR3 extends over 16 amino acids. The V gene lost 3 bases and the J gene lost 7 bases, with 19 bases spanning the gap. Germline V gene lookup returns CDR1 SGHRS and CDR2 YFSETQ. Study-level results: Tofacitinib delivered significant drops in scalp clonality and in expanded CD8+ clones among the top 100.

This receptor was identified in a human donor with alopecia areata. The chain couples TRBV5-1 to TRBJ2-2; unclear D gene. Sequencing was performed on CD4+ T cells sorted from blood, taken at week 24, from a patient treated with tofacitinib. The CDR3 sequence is CASSSVSSTQFGELFF. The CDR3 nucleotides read TGCGCCAGCAGCTCTGTCTCAAGCACCCAGTTCGGGGAGCTGTTTTTT.